This entry lists 15 T cell receptor beta chains sequenced from one sample in a study of blood T cell repertoires in COVID-19. The assay was immunoSEQ multiplex PCR, and TCRdb's table has in-frame clones only and misses some. The sample includes 400,000 or so clones, about 92% of them seen just once. The sample consisted of PBMCs or T cells enriched from blood (not recorded which). These receptor sequences come from a man between 18 and 35 years old who had recovered from COVID-19.

This chain connects TRBV6-1 to TRBJ2-1; D may be TRBD2 (6 bases). Per germline, CDR1 MNHNS and CDR2 SASEGT. Trimming removed 4 bases at V and 2 bases at J, with 12 bases between. The CDR3 loop spans 15 amino acids. This CDR3 reads CASSVAVRAYNEQFF. CDR3 DNA: TGTGCCAGCAGTGTAGCGGTGAGGGCCTACAATGAGCAGTTCTTC.

The chain recombines TRBV2 with TRBJ2-7; no firm D call. This CDR3 comprises 14 residues. Germline values: CDR1 SNHLY, CDR2 FYNNEI. The V and J ends lost 3 bases and 1 base respectively, with 10 bases between them. The CDR3 DNA reads TGTGCCAGCAGTGAGCGGATCCCATCCTACGAGCAGTACTTC. It translates to CASSERIPSYEQYF.

The rearrangement links TRBV28 to TRBJ2-2; TRBD2 might be the D (5 bases). The CDR3 loop spans 14 amino acids. Germline lookup yields CDR1 MDHEN and CDR2 SYDVKM. Trimming took off 6 bases at V and 1 base at J, with 9 bases between the two ends. As DNA, the CDR3 is TGTGCCAGCAGCCCAGCGGTGAACACCGGGGAGCTGTTTTTT. Protein sequence: CASSPAVNTGELFF. Supplemented by reference TRBV28 and TRBJ2-2, the full variable domain reads DVKVTQSSRYLVKRTGEKVFLECVQDMDHENMFWYRQDPGLGLRLIYFSYDVKMKEKGDIPEGYSVSREKKERFSLILESASTNQTSMYLCASSPAVNTGELFFGEGSRLTVL.

This chain joins TRBV5-8 and TRBJ1-2; 11 bases are a match to TRBD1. The CDR3 has 14 residues. The J segment lost 4 bases and the V segment lost 4 bases, leaving 3 bases of the junction unmatched. In germline, CDR1 is SGHTS, CDR2 YDEGEE. The CDR3 region has the DNA TGTGCCAGCAGCGTGGACAGGGGGCGCTATGGCTACACCTTC. Protein: CASSVDRGRYGYTF.

The chain carries TRBV18 and TRBJ2-3; D is undetermined. Looked up from germline, CDR1 is KGHSH and CDR2 is LQKENI. Trimming stripped 3 bases from V and 0 bases from J, with 10 bases between. CDR3 size: 15 residues. The CDR3 nucleotides read TGTGCCAGCTCACCCTACTTGGAGAGCACAGATACGCAGTATTTT. This translates into CASSPYLESTDTQYF. The entire variable domain, with the rest obtained from reference TRBV18 and TRBJ2-3, is as follows: NAGVMQNPRHLVRRRGQEARLRCSPMKGHSHVYWYRQLPEEGLKFMVYLQKENIIDESGMPKERFSAEFPKEGPSILRIQQVVRGDSAAYFCASSPYLESTDTQYFGPGTRLTVL.

The chain is built from TRBV3-1 (or the pseudogene TRBV3-2) and TRBJ2-2; perhaps TRBD2 as D (6 bases). This CDR3 has 14 residues. In germline, CDR1 is LGHDT, CDR2 YNNKEL (reference sequence). Trimming cost V 2 bases and J 6 bases, with 10 bases left between them. The CDR3 here is CASSQPGLSGELFF. CDR3 DNA: TGTGCCAGCAGCCAACCTGGACTATCCGGGGAGCTGTTTTTT.

The chain is built from TRBV30 and TRBJ1-6; TRBD1 might be the D (5 bases). V was trimmed by 3 bases and J by 7 bases, leaving 7 bases between them. The CDR3 loop spans 12 amino acids. Germline V lookup: CDR1 GTSNPN, CDR2 SVGIG (reference sequence). The CDR3 region is CAWSRENSPLHF. As DNA, the CDR3 is TGTGCCTGGAGCAGGGAAAATTCACCCCTCCACTTT. Full variable domain (missing parts from reference TRBV30 and TRBJ1-6): SQTIHQWPATLVQPVGSPLSLECTVEGTSNPNLYWYRQAAGRGLQLLFYSVGIGQISSEVPQNLSASRPQDRQFILSSKKLLLSDSGFYLCAWSRENSPLHFGNGTRLTVT.

The chain uses TRBV15 and TRBJ2-2; no definite D call. Trimming stripped 0 bases from V and 15 bases from J, with 11 bases between. CDR3 size: 12 residues. CDR1 LNHNV and CDR2 YYDKDF come from the germline V gene (reference sequence). CDR3 in amino acids: CATSRDSQTVFF. CDR3 DNA sequence: TGTGCCACCAGCAGAGACTCACAGACGGTGTTTTTT.

The chain recombines TRBV15 with TRBJ1-1; D gene uncertain. The CDR3 contains 11 residues. Trimming removed 8 bases at V and 10 bases at J, with 14 bases between. The germline CDR1 and CDR2 sequences are LNHNV and YYDKDF (reference sequence). CDR3 DNA sequence: TGTGCCACCGGGCAAGGGAGTAGAGCTTTCTTT. Protein product: CATGQGSRAFF.

The CDR3 nucleotides read TGTGCCAGCAGCCCCCCCGGGACAGGGAACACCGGGGAGCTGTTTTTT. It yields the protein CASSPPGTGNTGELFF. V and J are TRBV11-2 and TRBJ2-2; 8 bases agree with TRBD1. The length of the CDR3 is 16 residues. CDR1 SGHAT and CDR2 FQNNGV come from the germline V gene. V lost 5 bases, J lost 1 base, and 6 bases stayed unmatched.

This chain links TRBV21-1 with TRBJ2-1; the D call TRBD2 from the table was never checked on the DNA. TRBV21-1 corresponds to a pseudogene. The CDR3 is 14 amino acids. This CDR3 reads CASPRGTSCNEQFF. The CDR3 DNA sequence: TGTGCCAGCCCTAGAGGGACTAGCTGCAATGAGCAGTTCTTC.

The chain recombines TRBV18 with TRBJ1-5, with 7 bases that match TRBD1. V dropped 3 bases and J dropped 1; count of bases not matched to a gene: 9. Germline CDR1 reads KGHSH; CDR2 reads LQKENI. CDR3 size: 17 residues. The CDR3 here is CASSPSDRVSSNQPQHF. The CDR3, as DNA: TGTGCCAGCTCACCTTCCGACAGGGTATCGAGCAATCAGCCCCAGCATTTT.

The chain combines TRBV27 with TRBJ1-2, with D unclear. This CDR3 is built from 14 residues. V lost 0 bases, J lost 7 bases, and 12 bases lay in between. Looked up from germline, CDR1 is MNHEY and CDR2 is SMNVEV (reference sequence). Written as DNA, the CDR3 is TGTGCCAGCAGTTTATCAACCGGGGTTGGTGGCTACACCTTC. This encodes CASSLSTGVGGYTF.

The rearrangement links TRBV28 to TRBJ1-1, with 10 bases that match TRBD1. CDR3 length: 13 residues. Germline trimming cut 8 bases from V and 3 bases from J; bases unmatched to any gene: 3. The V gene's germline CDR1 is MDHEN and CDR2 SYDVKM. This CDR3 reads CASGDRGHTEAFF. CDR3 nucleotide sequence: TGTGCCAGCGGGGACAGGGGACACACTGAAGCTTTCTTT.

This clone was seen a single time. This chain links TRBV2 with TRBJ2-2, with TRBD2 as a possible D gene (6 bases). Germline CDR1 reads SNHLY; CDR2 reads FYNNEI. The V end was cut by 9 bases, the J end by 3 bases, with 20 bases between. This CDR3 is 16 amino acids long. The CDR3 is CASGVVEGRYTGELFF. CDR3 coding DNA: TGTGCCAGTGGAGTTGTGGAGGGGAGGTACACCGGGGAGCTGTTTTTT.